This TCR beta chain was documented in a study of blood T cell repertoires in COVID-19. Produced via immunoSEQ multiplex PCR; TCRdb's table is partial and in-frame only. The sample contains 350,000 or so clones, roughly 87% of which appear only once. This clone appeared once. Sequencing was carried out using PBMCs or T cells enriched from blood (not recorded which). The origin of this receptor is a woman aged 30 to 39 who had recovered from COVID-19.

CDR3: CASSFPGAGGTEAFF. In DNA, the CDR3 is TGCGCCAGCAGCTTCCCGGGCGCGGGGGGGACTGAAGCTTTCTTT. V usage is TRBV5-1 and J usage is TRBJ1-1, with a possible D match to TRBD1 (5 bases). CDR1 is SGHRS and CDR2 is YFSETQ in the germline V gene. Trimming shortened V by 2 bases and J by 5 bases, and 16 bases separated the two germline ends. This CDR3 comprises 15 residues.